This TCR beta chain was captured by sequencing in a study of blood T cell repertoires in COVID-19. Study in general: Italy, Spain and the United States were the sources of the convalescent and acute COVID-19 samples. T cells, B-cell-depleted T cells, or PBMCs supplied cDNA or gDNA.

Here immunoSEQ multiplex PCR was the method, and the copy in TCRdb shows in-frame clones only, minus some. Among roughly 380,000 clones listed, over 75% were seen once. The CDR3 is 15 amino acids. Per the germline V gene, CDR1 is MNHEY and CDR2 is SVGAGI. Trimming removed 6 bases at V and 6 bases at J, with 18 bases between. Participant-reported clinical history was the basis for cohort assignment. The sequencing input was PBMCs or T cells enriched from blood (not recorded which). V usage is TRBV6-5 and J usage is TRBJ1-5; TRBD1 is a possible D gene (5 bases). The clonotype comes from a man under 40 who had recovered from COVID-19. As DNA, the CDR3 is TGTGCCAGCAGCCAAATGGGGTCGGGGGGTCAGCCCCAGCATTTT. Protein sequence: CASSQMGSGGQPQHF.